Below are 4 T cell receptor beta chains sequenced from a single sample in a study of cytomegalovirus exposure and HLA in healthy donors. Amplification used 60 Vbeta primers and 13 Jbeta primers. Assay used: immunoSEQ multiplex PCR; TCRdb lists only in-frame clones, some missing. The sample has about 98,000 clones, roughly 70% seen once. Sequenced material: PBMCs. Every receptor here comes from a male donor in good health and CMV-seronegative.

The V call is TRBV13, the J call TRBJ2-3, with TRBD2 identical over 8 bases. In germline, CDR1 is PRHDT, CDR2 FYEKMQ (reference sequence). V lost 2 bases to trimming and J lost 8 bases; unmatched junction nucleotides: 9. This CDR3 is built from 15 residues. Written as DNA, the CDR3 is TGTGCCAGCAGCTTAAGGCGGGAGGTGCTGGGTACGCAGTATTTT. Its protein is CASSLRREVLGTQYF.

This clone was recorded once. V usage is TRBV5-5 and J usage is TRBJ1-1, with 11 bases aligning to TRBD1. There are 15 residues in the CDR3. Per germline, CDR1 SGHKS and CDR2 YYEKEE (reference sequence). Unmatched junction bases numbered 5, after V lost 2 bases and J lost 5 bases. CDR3 amino acids: CASSFTDRGRTEAFF. CDR3 in DNA: TGTGCCAGCAGCTTCACGGACAGGGGGCGGACTGAAGCTTTCTTT.

The chain couples TRBV5-1 to TRBJ1-3; possibly TRBD1 for D (6 bases). Per the germline V gene, CDR1 is SGHRS and CDR2 is YFSETQ. V was cut by 5 bases and J by 0 bases, with 15 bases left in between. CDR3 length equals 16 residues. This CDR3 reads CASSPRTASSGNTIYF. CDR3 nucleotide sequence: TGCGCCAGCAGTCCCCGGACAGCTAGCTCTGGAAACACCATATATTTT.

The V call is TRBV6-5, the J call TRBJ2-1; 7 nucleotides agree with TRBD2. V lost 0 bases to trimming and J lost 3 bases; unmatched junction nucleotides: 5. Germline V CDR1 and CDR2: MNHEY, SVGAGI. The CDR3 has 16 residues. DNA of the CDR3: TGTGCCAGCAGTTACTCGATCGGGAGGTACTACAATGAGCAGTTCTTC. It translates to CASSYSIGRYYNEQFF.